This T cell receptor (beta chain) was observed in a study of blood T cells in healthy people across ages. General study points: Compared with aged donors, long-lived donors showed fewer expanded clones, suggesting selection.

Sample-barcoded 5' priming and a J-beta primer mix drove a second PCR of about 7 to 11 cycles. All cDNA molecules were each tagged by a template-switch adaptor with 12 random nucleotides. TCRdb reanalysed the 5' RACE reads using MiXCR and keeps one entry per CDR3 protein. The sample contains 1.5 million to 2 million distinct CDR3 sequences, roughly 50% of which appear only once. The CDR3 has 12 amino acids. V was trimmed by 10 bases and J by 4 bases, leaving 13 bases between them. Per sample, extraction of total RNA gave at least 5 micrograms in every case. This clonotype was seen a few times. The antigen is undetermined.

This clonotype was obtained from a woman between 35 and 50 years old in good health. Sequenced: blood. V is TRBV12-3 or TRBV12-4 and J is TRBJ1-2; perhaps TRBD1 as D (5 bases). The CDR3 bases are TGTGCCACCAGGGACGGTGGCTATGGCTACACCTTC. This gives the protein CATRDGGYGYTF.